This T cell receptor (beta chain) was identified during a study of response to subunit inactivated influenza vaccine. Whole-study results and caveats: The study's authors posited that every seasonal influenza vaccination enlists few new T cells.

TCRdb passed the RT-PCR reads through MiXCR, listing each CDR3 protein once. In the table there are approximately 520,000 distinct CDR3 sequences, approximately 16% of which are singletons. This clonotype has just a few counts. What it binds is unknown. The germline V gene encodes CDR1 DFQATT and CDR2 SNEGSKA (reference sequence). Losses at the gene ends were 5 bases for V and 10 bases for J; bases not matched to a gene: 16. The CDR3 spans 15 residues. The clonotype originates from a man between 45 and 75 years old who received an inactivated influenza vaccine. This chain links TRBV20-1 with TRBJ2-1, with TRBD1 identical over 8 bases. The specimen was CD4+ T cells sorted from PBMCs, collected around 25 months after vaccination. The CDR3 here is CSASGGQGNNGEQFF. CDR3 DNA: TGCAGTGCTTCCGGCGGACAGGGTAACAATGGCGAGCAGTTCTTC.